A single sample gave rise to the 30 T cell receptor beta chains below, sequenced in a study of CD8+ T cells in alopecia areata. Extraction of RNA preceded its reverse transcription into cDNA, which served as the sequencing template. The method was immunoSEQ multiplex PCR; TCRdb's version includes in-frame clones alone and lacks a portion of them. The repertoire has fewer than 150,000 clones, 50% to 65% of them found once; the top ten carry more than 3%. As for treatment: oral pan-JAK inhibitor, 5-10 mg twice daily. The source was CD4+ T cells sorted from blood, collected at week 24, from a patient treated with tofacitinib. The receptors here all came from a human donor with alopecia areata.

This clone was seen a handful of times. The chain is built from TRBV29-1 and TRBJ2-7; the D call may be TRBD1 or TRBD2 (5 bases each). Germline V lookup: CDR1 SQVTM, CDR2 ANQGSEA. The CDR3 sequence is 14 residues long. The V end was cut by 0 bases, the J end by 2 bases, with 11 bases between. The CDR3 loop is CSVEDRGPAYEQYF. CDR3 nucleotides: TGCAGCGTTGAAGACCGGGGACCCGCCTACGAGCAGTACTTC.

This chain joins TRBV5-1 and TRBJ1-5; TRBD1 matches at 8 bases. Trimming took 4 bases from V and 11 from J; bases not matched to a gene: 11. The germline V gene encodes CDR1 SGHRS and CDR2 YFSETQ. The CDR3 contains 14 residues. CDR3 coding DNA: TGCGCCAGCAGCCCAGGGGGCGAATCTGGGTCCCAGCATTTT. This sequence encodes CASSPGGESGSQHF.

This chain connects TRBV18 to TRBJ2-7, with a weak D call TRBD2 (6 bases). The germline V and J ends were trimmed by 2 bases and 5 bases, with 10 bases remaining between them. This CDR3 region has 13 residues. Germline V gene lookup returns CDR1 KGHSH and CDR2 LQKENI. The CDR3 region is CASSPGGLHEQYF. In DNA form, the CDR3 reads TGTGCCAGCTCACCAGGAGGGTTGCACGAGCAGTACTTC.

This chain uses TRBV5-1 with TRBJ1-1; TRBD1 matches 11 bases. This CDR3 is 15 amino acids long. Germline loops: CDR1 SGHRS, CDR2 YFSETQ. V lost 4 bases, J lost 4 bases, and 6 bases stayed unmatched. The DNA for the CDR3 is TGCGCCAGCAGCGGACAGGGGGCATGGGGCACTGAAGCTTTCTTT. Its translation: CASSGQGAWGTEAFF. The full variable domain, its missing parts supplied by reference TRBV5-1 and TRBJ1-1, is KAGVTQTPRYLIKTRGQQVTLSCSPISGHRSVSWYQQTPGQGLQFLFEYFSETQRNKGNFPGRFSGRQFSNSRSEMNVSTLELGDSALYLCASSGQGAWGTEAFFGQGTRLTVV.

The chain has TRBV5-1 and TRBJ2-5; 7 bases are shared with TRBD2. V shed 3 bases, J shed 5 bases, and the junction held 4 bases outside the gene matches. The germline CDR1 and CDR2 sequences are SGHRS and YFSETQ. The CDR3 is 13 residues long. CDR3: CASSYGLEETQYF. As DNA, the CDR3 is TGCGCCAGCAGCTACGGACTAGAGGAGACCCAGTACTTC.

The CDR3: CASGQGHNYGYTF. The CDR3 DNA sequence: TGTGCCAGCGGACAGGGACATAACTATGGCTACACCTTC. V gene TRBV27 combines with J gene TRBJ1-2; 8 bases are a match to TRBD1. After removal of 8 bases from V and 1 base from J, the junction contained 3 bases not matched to a gene. The CDR3 consists of 13 residues. Germline V lookup: CDR1 MNHEY, CDR2 SMNVEV (reference sequence).

The chain combines TRBV2 with TRBJ1-5; D not resolved. CDR1 is SNHLY, CDR2 FYNNEI, per germline. The CDR3 covers 14 residues. Trimming stripped 5 bases from V and 5 bases from J, with 13 bases between. Here the CDR3 reads CASSPTASYQPQHF. The CDR3 nucleotides are TGTGCCAGCAGTCCAACAGCTTCCTATCAGCCCCAGCATTTT. Looking up the rest from reference TRBV2 and TRBJ1-5 gives the full variable domain: EPEVTQTPSHQVTQMGQEVILRCVPISNHLYFYWYRQILGQKVEFLVSFYNNEISEKSEIFDDQFSVERPDGSNFTLKIRSTKLEDSAMYFCASSPTASYQPQHFGDGTRLSIL.

The V and J genes are TRBV2 and TRBJ2-1; D might be TRBD1 (6 bases). The CDR3 spans 13 residues. The V gene lost 7 bases and the J gene lost 5 bases, with 12 bases spanning the gap. Per germline, CDR1 SNHLY and CDR2 FYNNEI. CDR3 coding DNA: TGTGCCAGCAAGCCGGACAGAAACAATGAGCAGTTCTTC. As protein: CASKPDRNNEQFF. The full variable domain, completed using reference TRBV2 and TRBJ2-1, is EPEVTQTPSHQVTQMGQEVILRCVPISNHLYFYWYRQILGQKVEFLVSFYNNEISEKSEIFDDQFSVERPDGSNFTLKIRSTKLEDSAMYFCASKPDRNNEQFFGPGTRLTVL.

This rearrangement joins TRBV25-1 to TRBJ2-5; TRBD1 matches 8 bases. The CDR3 has 13 residues. Per germline, CDR1 MGHDK and CDR2 SYGVNS. V lost 4 bases to trimming and J lost 7 bases; unmatched junction nucleotides: 5. CDR3: CASSGTGLGTQYF. CDR3 DNA: TGTGCCAGCAGTGGGACAGGGCTGGGGACCCAGTACTTC.

The chain joins TRBV7-2 to TRBJ1-1, with 9 bases identical to TRBD1. Trimming took 0 bases from V and 6 from J; bases not matched to a gene: 2. Germline-derived CDR1 and CDR2 are SGHTA and FQGNSA. This CDR3 contains 14 residues. The CDR3 nucleotides read TGTGCCAGCAGCTTAGCGAGACAGGGGGCTGAAGCTTTCTTT. As protein: CASSLARQGAEAFF.

The chain couples TRBV7-9 to TRBJ1-5, with D possibly matching TRBD1 (5 bases). Germline values: CDR1 SEHNR, CDR2 FQNEAQ (reference sequence). With 5 bases removed from V and 7 bases from J, the gap between germline ends came to 12 bases. The CDR3 contains 13 residues. Here the CDR3 reads CASSGGSGQPQHF. Written as DNA, the CDR3 is TGTGCCAGCAGCGGGGGGTCAGGGCAGCCCCAGCATTTT.

This clone was found a few times. The V gene is TRBV11-3, the J gene TRBJ1-1; no definite D call. The CDR3 totals 15 residues. Germline CDR1 reads SGHNT; CDR2 reads YENEEA. Between the trimmed V and J ends, which lost 1 base and 2 bases, there was a span of 11 bases. CDR3 bases: TGTGCCAGCAGCTTAGGTTTTGGCAGAAACACTGAAGCTTTCTTT. Its protein product is CASSLGFGRNTEAFF.

The chain has TRBV30 and TRBJ1-5, with D unclear. The CDR3 consists of 13 residues. V was clipped by 0 bases and J by 6 bases, with 9 bases between them. The germline CDR1 and CDR2 sequences are GTSNPN and SVGIG (reference sequence). The CDR3 DNA follows: TGTGCCTGGAGTGTACGTCGGGGTCAGCCCCAGCATTTT. Translating it yields CAWSVRRGQPQHF.

The table lists this clone with a few counts. The chain is built from TRBV29-1 and TRBJ2-3; TRBD2 matches at 7 bases. Germline V gene sequence: CDR1 SQVTM, CDR2 ANQGSEA. V lost 3 bases to trimming and J lost 2 bases; unmatched junction nucleotides: 2. The CDR3 is made up of 13 amino acids. The CDR3 sequence: CSVERGYTDTQYF. The CDR3 region has the DNA TGCAGCGTTGAGCGGGGGTACACAGATACGCAGTATTTT.

The chain uses TRBV29-1 and TRBJ2-7; 7 nucleotides align to TRBD1. The CDR3 extends over 14 amino acids. The V gene end was trimmed by 3 bases and the J gene end by 9 bases; junction bases not matched to a gene: 14. Germline CDR1 reads SQVTM; CDR2 reads ANQGSEA. The CDR3 DNA is TGCAGCGTTGATATTGGGACAGATTCTTCCGTGCAGTACTTC. This sequence encodes CSVDIGTDSSVQYF.

A few counts support this clone. The chain uses TRBV14 and TRBJ2-7, with TRBD2 identical over 7 bases. Per the germline V gene, CDR1 is SGHDN and CDR2 is FVKESK. The CDR3 covers 15 residues. V shed 4 bases and J 2 bases; nucleotides not matched to a gene: 8. The CDR3, as DNA: TGTGCCAGCAGCCCTATGCTTCGGGGGGCCTACGAGCAGTACTTC. This translates into CASSPMLRGAYEQYF.

There are a few counts of this clone. V is TRBV7-9 and J is TRBJ2-2, with D possibly matching TRBD1 (6 bases). This CDR3 contains 14 residues. Trimming took off 2 bases at V and 7 bases at J, with 11 bases between the two ends. Germline assignment: CDR1 SEHNR and CDR2 FQNEAQ (reference sequence). The CDR3 here is CASSLSQGDGELFF. CDR3 nucleotide sequence: TGTGCCAGCAGCTTATCACAGGGTGACGGGGAGCTGTTTTTT.

This clone was seen only a few times. V and J are TRBV19 and TRBJ1-1, with no clear D. Trimming removed 2 bases at V and 1 base at J, with 8 bases between. This CDR3 is 14 amino acids long. The V gene's germline CDR1 is LNHDA and CDR2 SQIVND (reference sequence). The CDR3 DNA sequence: TGTGCCAGTAGTATAAGAAGCACGAACACTGAAGCTTTCTTT. It codes for CASSIRSTNTEAFF. The whole variable domain, remainder taken from reference TRBV19 and TRBJ1-1, is DGGITQSPKYLFRKEGQNVTLSCEQNLNHDAMYWYRQDPGQGLRLIYYSQIVNDFQKGDIAEGYSVSREKKESFPLTVTSAQKNPTAFYLCASSIRSTNTEAFFGQGTRLTVV.

This clone appeared a few times. This chain uses TRBV4-2 with TRBJ2-3, with 8 positions matching TRBD2. The V segment lost 0 bases and the J segment 8 bases; nucleotides outside the gene matches: 10. The CDR3 extends over 16 amino acids. In germline, CDR1 is LGHNA, CDR2 YNFKEQ. The CDR3 nucleotides are TGTGCCAGCAGCCAAGATGCTAGCGGGCGAAGCAGTACGCAGTATTTT. Residues: CASSQDASGRSSTQYF.

CDR3 DNA: TGTGCCAGCTCGCGGGACAGGGGAGGTGATTCACCCCTCCACTTT. This gives the protein CASSRDRGGDSPLHF. V usage is TRBV18 and J usage is TRBJ1-6; 10 bases map to TRBD1. In germline, CDR1 is KGHSH, CDR2 LQKENI. CDR3 length: 15 amino acids. The ends lost 6 bases at V and 8 bases at J; junction bases unmatched: 7.

The chain uses TRBV2 and TRBJ2-1, with unresolved D. This CDR3 is built from 15 residues. Looked up from germline, CDR1 is SNHLY and CDR2 is FYNNEI. The V gene lost 3 bases and the J gene lost 6 bases, with 15 bases spanning the gap. CDR3 bases: TGTGCCAGCAGTGAGCCGCGAAGGACGGGCAATGAGCAGTTCTTC. Its translation is CASSEPRRTGNEQFF.

The chain links TRBV27 to TRBJ1-1; weak D call: TRBD1 (6 bases). The CDR3 spans 14 residues. In germline, CDR1 is MNHEY, CDR2 SMNVEV (reference sequence). V was cut by 5 bases and J by 0 bases, with 10 bases left in between. CDR3 DNA: TGTGCCAGCAGTCCGGACAGAATGAACACTGAAGCTTTCTTT. Protein product: CASSPDRMNTEAFF.

This chain connects TRBV30 to TRBJ2-5; TRBD2 might be the D (6 bases). CDR3 length equals 15 residues. V dropped 4 bases and J dropped 2 bases, with 17 bases sitting between them. Germline lookup yields CDR1 GTSNPN and CDR2 SVGIG (reference sequence). CDR3 sequence (DNA): TGTGCCTGGATGGGGTGGCGGGGATTACAAGAGACCCAGTACTTC. Translated, it gives CAWMGWRGLQETQYF.

V is TRBV14 and J is TRBJ1-1; no clear D gene. CDR1 is SGHDN, CDR2 FVKESK, per germline. The CDR3 extends over 15 amino acids. Trimming left V 4 bases short and J 0 bases short, with 12 bases between. CDR3 sequence: CASSPQLSMNTEAFF. CDR3 DNA: TGTGCCAGCAGCCCCCAACTATCGATGAACACTGAAGCTTTCTTT.

The chain joins TRBV15 to TRBJ2-7; 11 bases line up with TRBD1. J lost 2 bases, V lost 6 bases, and 3 bases had no gene match. The CDR3 sequence is 14 residues long. The V gene's germline CDR1 is LNHNV and CDR2 YYDKDF (reference sequence). The CDR3 spells CATSQGQGAYEQYF. The DNA of the CDR3 is TGTGCCACCAGTCAGGGACAGGGGGCCTACGAGCAGTACTTC. Combining the CDR3 with reference TRBV15 and TRBJ2-7 gives the whole variable domain DAMVIQNPRYQVTQFGKPVTLSCSQTLNHNVMYWYQQKSSQAPKLLFHYYDKDFNNEADTPDNFQSRRPNTSFCFLDIRSPGLGDTAMYLCATSQGQGAYEQYFGPGTRLTVT.

The chain uses TRBV23-1 and TRBJ1-5; D ambiguous. TRBV23-1 is placed among ORFs of uncertain function. The CDR3 is 20 residues long. The V gene lost 2 bases and the J gene lost 3 bases, with 26 bases spanning the gap. CDR3 residues: CASSQLPNEGRLGPNQPQHF. CDR3 in DNA: TGCGCCAGCAGTCAACTCCCCAATGAAGGACGGCTAGGTCCCAATCAGCCCCAGCATTTT.

The gene calls are TRBV2 and TRBJ1-2; D is undetermined. The CDR3 spans 14 residues. The V gene's germline CDR1 is SNHLY and CDR2 FYNNEI. Deletions cut 0 bases from V and 4 bases from J, with 9 bases between. The CDR3 DNA sequence: TGTGCCAGCAGTGAAGCGTGGGGAGTCTATGGCTACACCTTC. It encodes CASSEAWGVYGYTF. Using reference TRBV2 and TRBJ1-2 for the parts outside the CDR3, the full variable domain is EPEVTQTPSHQVTQMGQEVILRCVPISNHLYFYWYRQILGQKVEFLVSFYNNEISEKSEIFDDQFSVERPDGSNFTLKIRSTKLEDSAMYFCASSEAWGVYGYTFGSGTRLTVV.

Only one count was recorded for this clone. The chain recombines TRBV30 with TRBJ1-1, with a weak D call TRBD1 (5 bases). Germline assignment: CDR1 GTSNPN and CDR2 SVGIG (reference sequence). The CDR3 is 11 residues long. Trimming left V 0 bases short and J 8 bases short, with 7 bases between. The CDR3 coding sequence is TGTGCCTGGAGTGTACAGGTAGAAGCTTTCTTT. This encodes CAWSVQVEAFF. The whole variable domain, filled in from reference TRBV30 and TRBJ1-1, reads SQTIHQWPATLVQPVGSPLSLECTVEGTSNPNLYWYRQAAGRGLQLLFYSVGIGQISSEVPQNLSASRPQDRQFILSSKKLLLSDSGFYLCAWSVQVEAFFGQGTRLTVV.

The J gene is TRBJ2-7, the V gene TRBV29-1, with a possible D match to TRBD1 (5 bases). The CDR3 runs to 13 residues. Germline lookup yields CDR1 SQVTM and CDR2 ANQGSEA. V gave up 7 bases and J gave up 2 bases, with 15 bases separating them. In DNA form, the CDR3 reads TGCAGCGCAGGGAACAGTCTTACCTACGAGCAGTACTTC. It specifies CSAGNSLTYEQYF.

V usage is TRBV28 and J usage is TRBJ2-2; D gene uncertain. CDR3 length: 13 residues. Trimming cost V 8 bases and J 2 bases, with 9 bases left between them. Germline V gene lookup returns CDR1 MDHEN and CDR2 SYDVKM. The CDR3 DNA is TGTGCCAGCCGGGCCCCCAACACCGGGGAGCTGTTTTTT. It codes for CASRAPNTGELFF.